The source of this TCR beta chain is a study of blood T cell repertoires in COVID-19. Background on the study: T cells, B-cell-depleted T cells, or PBMCs supplied cDNA or gDNA.

The CDR3 is made up of 15 amino acids. Germline loops: CDR1 MGHDK, CDR2 SYGVNS. J gave up 5 bases and V 5 bases, and 10 bases lay outside the gene matches. This clone was picked up one time. Clones were read by immunoSEQ multiplex PCR, and TCRdb kept only the in-frame ones, dropping some. The sample yields hundreds of thousands of clones, 92% seen once. The sample taken for sequencing was peripheral blood. This chain uses TRBV25-1 with TRBJ1-2; 8 bases map to TRBD1. The TCR originated in a man aged 60 to 75 with COVID-19, enrolled during active disease. The chain's CDR3 is CASSNLGQGGYGYTF. The CDR3 nucleotides read TGTGCCAGCAGTAATCTAGGACAGGGCGGGTATGGCTACACCTTC.